These 13 T cell receptor beta chains were sequenced from one sample in a study of shared T cell receptors in the human thymus. Assay: immunoSEQ multiplex PCR; the TCRdb copy retains only in-frame clones and omits some. The sample lists about 710,000 clones; around 87% were seen once. These same records also appear under a second study, on human thymus T cells.

Input material: thymocytes. The receptor set was obtained from a boy less than two years old with a congenital heart defect.

The chain carries TRBV19 and TRBJ1-5; D is uncertain. Germline-derived CDR1 and CDR2 are LNHDA and SQIVND (reference sequence). CDR3 length: 14 residues. V was trimmed by 2 bases and J by 3 bases, leaving 8 bases between them. The CDR3 protein is CASSISVTNQPQHF. The CDR3 nucleotides read TGTGCCAGTAGTATATCGGTAACCAATCAGCCCCAGCATTTT.

The chain combines TRBV6-1 with TRBJ2-7; 9 bases are a match to TRBD1. In germline, CDR1 is MNHNS, CDR2 SASEGT. The CDR3 totals 18 residues. The V and J ends lost 6 bases and 6 bases, in that order; junction bases with no gene match: 21. Written as DNA, the CDR3 is TGTGCCAGCAGAGAAATCCGGGACAGGGCTGAACTTCTCTTCGAGCAGTACTTC. Its translation is CASREIRDRAELLFEQYF.

The genes are TRBV5-1 and TRBJ1-1; D uncertain. This CDR3 is 18 amino acids long. Trimming shortened V by 0 bases and J by 3 bases, and 21 bases separated the two germline ends. Germline V gene lookup returns CDR1 SGHRS and CDR2 YFSETQ. The DNA of the CDR3 is TGCGCCAGCAGCTTGGGTAGTAGCGAGGACTCACGGGACACTGAAGCTTTCTTT. Translated, it gives CASSLGSSEDSRDTEAFF.

This clone was picked up a small number of times. The junction does not match germline at one end; this may be a read error. V gene TRBV10-3 combines with J gene TRBJ1-1, with 7 positions matching TRBD1. There are 13 residues in the CDR3. In germline, CDR1 is ENHRY, CDR2 SYGVKD. CDR3 DNA: TGTGCCCTCAGACAGGGTACGAACACTGAAGCTTTCTTT. Protein sequence: CALRQGTNTEAFF.

The V and J genes are TRBV7-6 and TRBJ1-5; D gene ambiguous. Germline values: CDR1 SGHVS, CDR2 FNYEAQ. The V end was cut by 1 base, the J end by 0 bases, with 7 bases between. There are 15 residues in the CDR3. The CDR3 protein is CASSLVAGSNQPQHF. Written as DNA, the CDR3 is TGTGCCAGCAGCTTAGTAGCGGGTAGCAATCAGCCCCAGCATTTT. Using reference TRBV7-6 and TRBJ1-5 for the parts outside the CDR3, the full variable domain is GAGVSQSPRYKVTKRGQDVALRCDPISGHVSLYWYRQALGQGPEFLTYFNYEAQQDKSGLPNDRFSAERPEGSISTLTIQRTEQRDSAMYRCASSLVAGSNQPQHFGDGTRLSIL.

The rearrangement uses TRBV6-4 and TRBJ1-2; possible D gene TRBD1, 5 bases. Per the germline V gene, CDR1 is MRHNA and CDR2 is SNTAGT. V was trimmed by 0 bases and J by 0 bases, leaving 8 bases between them. CDR3 length equals 15 residues. The CDR3 coding sequence is TGTGCCAGCAGTGACTCGCAGGGTGCTAACTATGGCTACACCTTC. This gives the protein CASSDSQGANYGYTF.

The J gene is TRBJ2-7, the V gene TRBV9; 11 bases align to TRBD2. There are 16 residues in the CDR3. Germline V gives CDR1 SGDLS, CDR2 YYNGEE. V dropped 3 bases and J dropped 0; count of bases not matched to a gene: 5. CDR3 region: CASSASGRSDSYEQYF. DNA of the CDR3: TGTGCCAGCAGCGCTAGCGGGAGGTCCGACTCCTACGAGCAGTACTTC.

The rearrangement joins TRBV2 to TRBJ1-2; TRBD1 is a possible D gene (6 bases). Germline V CDR1 and CDR2: SNHLY, FYNNEI. V was clipped by 3 bases and J by 7 bases, with 15 bases between them. This CDR3 has 14 amino acids. The CDR3 protein is CASSDPDRIGGYTF. CDR3 nucleotide sequence: TGTGCCAGCAGTGACCCAGACAGGATAGGTGGCTACACCTTC.

This clone was found once. V usage is TRBV12-5 and J usage is TRBJ2-3; D is possibly TRBD1 (5 bases). The germline gives CDR1 LGHNT, CDR2 FRNRAP. Between the trimmed V and J ends, which lost 0 bases and 0 bases, there was a span of 13 bases. CDR3 length: 17 amino acids. The CDR3 DNA reads as TGTGCTAGTGGTTTGGTACAGGTACAAACTAGCACAGATACGCAGTATTTT. This sequence encodes CASGLVQVQTSTDTQYF.

V gene TRBV10-3 combines with J gene TRBJ2-7; perhaps TRBD2 as D (5 bases). CDR3 length: 14 amino acids. Germline loops: CDR1 ENHRY, CDR2 SYGVKD. Between the trimmed V and J ends, which lost 4 bases and 1 base, there was a span of 11 bases. The DNA of the CDR3 is TGTGCCATCAGTGGAGGGAAAGGGTCCTACGAGCAGTACTTC. Translated, it gives CAISGGKGSYEQYF.

The chain joins TRBV28 to TRBJ1-1, with D unclear. This CDR3 comprises 14 residues. With 0 bases removed from V and 1 base from J, the gap between germline ends came to 6 bases. Germline assignment: CDR1 MDHEN and CDR2 SYDVKM. The CDR3 region is CASSLCPGNTEAFF. The CDR3 nucleotides read TGTGCCAGCAGTTTATGTCCCGGGAACACTGAAGCTTTCTTT. Full variable domain (rest looked up from reference TRBV28 and TRBJ1-1): DVKVTQSSRYLVKRTGEKVFLECVQDMDHENMFWYRQDPGLGLRLIYFSYDVKMKEKGDIPEGYSVSREKKERFSLILESASTNQTSMYLCASSLCPGNTEAFFGQGTRLTVV.

This clone came up once. The chain is built from TRBV6-1 and TRBJ2-5; D might be TRBD2 (7 bases). Per the germline V gene, CDR1 is MNHNS and CDR2 is SASEGT. CDR3 length: 14 residues. V shed 1 base and J shed 11 bases, with 17 bases lying between them. This CDR3 reads CASSEDGGRPEQYF. The CDR3 DNA follows: TGTGCCAGCAGTGAAGACGGGGGGCGGCCGGAGCAGTACTTC.

This clone has a handful of counts. This chain links TRBV21-1 with TRBJ1-3; TRBD1, the table's D call, lacks a check against the DNA. TRBV21-1 is listed as a pseudogene. The CDR3 is made up of 17 amino acids. The CDR3, as DNA: TGTGCCAGCAGCAAAAAGAGGGGCACAGGGACCGGAAACACCATATATTTT. Amino acids: CASSKKRGTGTGNTIYF.